Following are 32 T cell receptor beta chains from one sample sequenced in a study of molecular identifiers for immune sequencing clone quantification. TCRdb redid the calling of the PCR reads with MiXCR, one entry per CDR3 protein. In the table there are over 300,000 distinct CDR3 sequences, under 25% of which are singletons. The sequenced sample consisted of naive CD8+ T cells from blood, with Jurkat cell RNA spiked in. Subset specified: FACS-sorted CD8+CD4-CCR7+CD45RA+ naive T cells. These receptors were obtained from a human donor in good health. Some libraries in this study had Jurkat cell RNA spiked in.

The rearrangement links TRBV7-6 to TRBJ2-3; TRBD1 is a possible D gene (5 bases). The ends were cut back, 3 bases at V and 4 bases at J, with 17 bases in the middle. CDR1 and CDR2 (germline): SGHVS, FNYEAQ. The CDR3 has 16 residues. DNA of the CDR3: TGTGCCAGCAGCTTCGATTGGTCTCAGGGTTCAGATACGCAGTATTTT. Translated: CASSFDWSQGSDTQYF.

This clonotype was counted ten times or more. This chain joins TRBV6-1 and TRBJ1-6; 9 bases match TRBD1. The J segment lost 13 bases and the V segment lost 1 base, leaving 11 bases of the junction unmatched. CDR3 length: 16 residues. The germline V gene has CDR1 MNHNS and CDR2 SASEGT. CDR3 nucleotide sequence: TGTGCCAGCAGTGAAGGGGGGACAGGGATTCTCCTCCCCCTCCACTTT. Translating gives CASSEGGTGILLPLHF.

This clonotype was seen at least ten times. This sequence joins TRBV6-5 and TRBJ1-1; D gene ambiguous. This CDR3 has 13 residues. V was cut by 4 bases and J by 3 bases, with 9 bases left in between. Germline loops: CDR1 MNHEY, CDR2 SVGAGI. CDR3: CASSLFSHTEAFF. For the CDR3, the DNA is TGTGCCAGCAGTTTATTCTCCCACACTGAAGCTTTCTTT.

Regarding this clonotype: Sequence at one end of the junction differs from germline and may be a read error. The chain recombines TRBV7-2 with TRBJ2-7; 11 bases map to TRBD2. The CDR3 consists of 15 residues. Germline-derived CDR1 and CDR2 are SGHTA and FQGNSA. The CDR3 here is CAGSLAGGGFYEQYF. Here the CDR3 DNA reads TGTGCCGGCAGCTTAGCGGGAGGGGGATTCTACGAGCAGTACTTC.

As regards this clonotype: A clone one base away is much larger, so this may be a read error. This chain joins TRBV7-9 and TRBJ2-5; TRBD2 might be the D (5 bases). Germline assignment: CDR1 SEHNR and CDR2 FQNEAQ (reference sequence). The CDR3 loop spans 13 amino acids. The V end lost 6 bases, the J end lost 9 bases, and 17 bases lay between the germline ends. CDR3 loop: CASRHLVEEPQYF. CDR3 in DNA: TGTGCCAGCAGACATCTGGTGGAGGAGCCCCAGTACTTC.

This clonotype was detected a few times. At one boundary the junction diverges from the germline segment, which might be a read error. The chain recombines TRBV27 with TRBJ2-1; TRBD2 aligns across 8 bases. This CDR3 is 15 amino acids long. CDR1 is MNHEY and CDR2 is SMNVEV in the germline V gene (reference sequence). The CDR3 spells CASSLWSGGGNEQLF. In DNA form, the CDR3 reads TGTGCCAGCAGTTTATGGTCCGGGGGGGGCAATGAGCAGCTCTTC.

J is TRBJ1-4 and V is TRBV14; 7 bases align to TRBD1. The CDR3 is made up of 18 amino acids. Germline V gene data show CDR1 as SGHDN and CDR2 as FVKESK. Trimming cost V 5 bases and J 0 bases; bases outside gene matches: 12. The CDR3 region is CASSDRQGIPATNEKLFF. CDR3 DNA sequence: TGTGCCAGCAGCGATCGACAGGGTATCCCCGCAACTAATGAAAAACTGTTTTTT.

This clonotype was seen more than once but under ten times. The chain uses TRBV24-1 and TRBJ2-6, with D possibly being TRBD2 (6 bases). Germline lookup yields CDR1 KGHDR and CDR2 SFDVKD. CDR3 length: 15 amino acids. The V end lost 5 bases, the J end lost 4 bases, and 11 bases lay between the germline ends. CDR3 loop: CATSGGRTGANVLTF. DNA for the CDR3: TGTGCCACCAGTGGGGGGAGGACCGGGGCCAACGTCCTGACTTTC.

This clonotype has a count of ten or more. The J gene is TRBJ1-1, the V gene TRBV6-2 or TRBV6-3; TRBD1 might be the D (6 bases). The CDR3 consists of 16 residues. CDR1 MNHEY and CDR2 SVGEGT come from the germline V gene. V was pared by 2 bases and J by 0 bases, with 13 bases between. CDR3 region: CASSYGGQLMNTEAFF. Written as DNA, the CDR3 is TGTGCCAGCAGTTACGGAGGACAGCTTATGAACACTGAAGCTTTCTTT.

The gene calls are TRBV6-5 and TRBJ2-7; 14 bases fit TRBD2. Germline values: CDR1 MNHEY, CDR2 SVGAGI. This CDR3 is built from 21 residues. V shed 4 bases and J 2 bases; nucleotides not matched to a gene: 19. This CDR3 reads CASSSSFSRVTSGRDPYEQYF. In DNA, the CDR3 is TGTGCCAGCAGTTCATCCTTTTCACGGGTGACTAGCGGGAGGGATCCCTACGAGCAGTACTTC.

The chain uses TRBV6-4 and TRBJ1-5; D might be TRBD1 (6 bases). Per germline, CDR1 MRHNA and CDR2 SNTAGT. V lost 5 bases, J lost 0 bases, and 11 bases lay in between. The CDR3 is 15 residues long. CDR3 protein: CASSSTGSSNQPQHF. CDR3 nucleotides: TGTGCCAGCAGTTCTACAGGGTCTAGCAATCAGCCCCAGCATTTT.

This clonotype was observed a handful of times. The chain recombines TRBV20-1 with TRBJ2-6; D ambiguous. The length of the CDR3 is 17 residues. With 6 bases removed from V and 0 bases from J, the gap between germline ends came to 18 bases. The V gene's germline CDR1 is DFQATT and CDR2 SNEGSKA (reference sequence). This CDR3 is CSAMVDILDSGANVLTF. The CDR3 DNA reads as TGCAGTGCCATGGTCGACATCCTGGACTCTGGGGCCAACGTCCTGACTTTC.

This clonotype was observed many times. The V call is TRBV29-1, the J call TRBJ2-3, with a tentative D call TRBD2 (6 bases). V was pared by 7 bases and J by 0 bases, with 11 bases between. The length of the CDR3 is 13 residues. Germline values: CDR1 SQVTM, CDR2 ANQGSEA. CDR3 protein: CSEAGTSTDTQYF. The DNA for the CDR3 is TGCAGCGAAGCAGGGACTAGCACAGATACGCAGTATTTT.

V gene TRBV15 combines with J gene TRBJ1-5; TRBD1 is a possible D gene (6 bases). V lost 3 bases to trimming and J lost 0 bases, with 12 bases between them. Germline-derived CDR1 and CDR2 are LNHNV and YYDKDF (reference sequence). This CDR3 comprises 16 residues. CDR3 region: CATSSQTGYSNQPQHF. In DNA form, the CDR3 reads TGTGCCACCAGCAGCCAGACAGGCTATAGCAATCAGCCCCAGCATTTT.

This clonotype was counted at least ten times. The rearrangement uses TRBV29-1 and TRBJ2-5; D not certain. V was shortened by 5 bases and J by 3 bases, with 7 bases between the two germline ends. CDR1 is SQVTM, CDR2 ANQGSEA, per germline. CDR3 size: 11 residues. CDR3 amino acids: CSVLQKETQYF. CDR3 DNA: TGCAGCGTTCTTCAGAAAGAGACCCAGTACTTC.

This chain links TRBV5-4 with TRBJ1-1; 8 bases match TRBD1. CDR1 is SGHNT, CDR2 YYREEE, per germline (reference sequence). There are 16 residues in the CDR3. V dropped 0 bases and J dropped 4; count of bases not matched to a gene: 8. The CDR3 region is CASSLARQGMSTEAFF. CDR3 sequence (DNA): TGTGCCAGCAGCTTGGCACGACAGGGGATGAGCACTGAAGCTTTCTTT.

This clonotype was counted a few times. The chain joins TRBV13 to TRBJ1-2; D gene uncertain. The CDR3 sequence is 15 residues long. Germline CDR1 reads PRHDT; CDR2 reads FYEKMQ (reference sequence). Trimming took 5 bases from V and 3 from J, leaving 16 bases between them. The CDR3 DNA reads TGTGCCAGCAGCCCTGCGACACTACTCGACTATGGCTACACCTTC. Translated, it gives CASSPATLLDYGYTF.

Note on this clonotype: Just one base apart from a much larger clone, this may be a read error. Lacking the conserved final phenylalanine or tryptophan, this CDR3 likely reflects a read error. V is TRBV15 and J is TRBJ1-1, with 10 nucleotides matching TRBD1. Germline CDR1 reads LNHNV; CDR2 reads YYDKDF (reference sequence). After removal of 3 bases from V and 5 bases from J, the junction contained 6 bases not matched to a gene. CDR3 length equals 15 residues. CDR3 loop: CATSRRQGAGTEAFL. CDR3 nucleotides: TGTGCCACCAGCAGGAGACAGGGGGCAGGGACTGAAGCTTTCTTA.

This clonotype has just a few counts. The junction departs from germline at one end; a sequencing error may be responsible. The V gene is TRBV28, the J gene TRBJ2-4; TRBD1 is a possible D gene (6 bases). This CDR3 has 12 amino acids. Germline lookup yields CDR1 MDHEN and CDR2 SYDVKM. The CDR3 loop is CASSLWKGDLDF. Here the CDR3 DNA reads TGTGCCAGCAGTTTGTGGAAGGGGGATTTGGACTTC.

CDR3 amino acids: CASSPGTSALDTQYF. The DNA of the CDR3 is TGTGCCAGCAGCCCCGGGACTAGCGCTCTGGATACGCAGTATTTT. The chain couples TRBV7-9 to TRBJ2-3; 10 bases are shared with TRBD2. The CDR3 length is 15 residues. Germline loops: CDR1 SEHNR, CDR2 FQNEAQ (reference sequence). J was trimmed by 6 bases and V by 5 bases; bases with no gene match: 8. Full variable domain (remainder filled in from reference TRBV7-9 and TRBJ2-3): DTGVSQNPRHKITKRGQNVTFRCDPISEHNRLYWYRQTLGQGPEFLTYFQNEAQLEKSRLLSDRFSAERPKGSFSTLEIQRTEQGDSAMYLCASSPGTSALDTQYFGPGTRLTVL.

The gene calls are TRBV10-3 and TRBJ2-7, with TRBD2 matching over 9 bases. CDR3 length: 14 amino acids. Unmatched junction bases numbered 2, after V lost 0 bases and J lost 5 bases. Germline V gene sequence: CDR1 ENHRY, CDR2 SYGVKD. CDR3 amino acids: CAISESSGSHEQYF. DNA of the CDR3: TGTGCCATCAGTGAGTCTAGCGGGAGCCACGAGCAGTACTTC.

This clonotype came up many times. This sequence joins TRBV9 and TRBJ2-6; D gene unclear. CDR1 and CDR2 from the germline V gene are SGDLS and YYNGEE. With 7 bases removed from V and 0 bases from J, the gap between germline ends came to 8 bases. The CDR3 has 14 amino acids. The CDR3 nucleotides are TGTGCCAGCGAGGAATTCTCTGGGGCCAACGTCCTGACTTTC. It specifies CASEEFSGANVLTF.

The chain carries TRBV29-1 and TRBJ1-1; 7 nucleotides line up with TRBD1. V dropped 5 bases and J dropped 3; count of bases not matched to a gene: 9. Germline V gene data show CDR1 as SQVTM and CDR2 as ANQGSEA. The CDR3 extends over 14 amino acids. CDR3 DNA: TGCAGCGTTCCACCCAGGGGGGGGGACACTGAAGCTTTCTTT. Translation gives CSVPPRGGDTEAFF. The variable domain in full, completed from reference TRBV29-1 and TRBJ1-1, reads SAVISQKPSRDICQRGTSLTIQCQVDSQVTMMFWYRQQPGQSLTLIATANQGSEATYESGFVIDKFPISRPNLTFSTLTVSNMSPEDSSIYLCSVPPRGGDTEAFFGQGTRLTVV.

In regard to this clonotype: It is likely a read error, because the conserved phenylalanine at the end of the CDR3 is missing. The chain joins TRBV9 to TRBJ2-3; D call uncertain. The V end was cut by 0 bases, the J end by 4 bases, with 9 bases between. The CDR3 runs to 14 residues. Germline values: CDR1 SGDLS, CDR2 YYNGEE. CDR3 region: CASSVGKYSDTQYL. As DNA, the CDR3 is TGTGCCAGCAGCGTAGGAAAGTACTCAGATACGCAGTATTTG.

The chain uses TRBV6-4 and TRBJ2-3; D might be TRBD2 (6 bases). The CDR3 extends over 16 amino acids. Germline V gene sequence: CDR1 MRHNA, CDR2 SNTAGT. Trimming pared 2 bases from V and 2 bases from J, leaving 14 bases between. In nucleotides, the CDR3 is TGTGCCAGCAGTGACCTGGCGGGGTGTCTCACAGATACGCAGTATTTT. Protein sequence: CASSDLAGCLTDTQYF.

In this sample, this clonotype turned up a few times. The chain is built from TRBV28 and TRBJ2-3; 15 nucleotides agree with TRBD2. This CDR3 region has 19 residues. The trim removed 6 bases at V and 3 bases at J, leaving 13 bases unmatched. Germline CDR1 and CDR2: MDHEN and SYDVKM. DNA for the CDR3: TGTGCCAGCAGACCGTTCGGGACTAGCGGGAGGTGGGGGACAGATACGCAGTATTTT. It translates to CASRPFGTSGRWGTDTQYF.

This clonotype has a count of ten or more. This chain links TRBV7-2 with TRBJ2-7; D unclear. Germline CDR1 and CDR2: SGHTA and FQGNSA. Trimming pared 4 bases from V and 0 bases from J, leaving 13 bases between. The CDR3 has 15 residues. CDR3 region: CASSYWADRSYEQYF. CDR3 DNA: TGTGCCAGCAGCTATTGGGCCGATCGCTCCTACGAGCAGTACTTC.

V is TRBV15 and J is TRBJ2-3; 8 bases fit TRBD2. V shed 3 bases and J 5 bases; nucleotides not matched to a gene: 13. From germline, CDR1 is LNHNV and CDR2 YYDKDF (reference sequence). The CDR3 covers 17 residues. In DNA, the CDR3 is TGTGCCACCAGCAGCCCACTAGCGGCGTCAGAGGTAGATACGCAGTATTTT. The encoded protein is CATSSPLAASEVDTQYF.

This clonotype was seen a few times. The CDR3: CASRFNEQFF. The CDR3 nucleotides read TGTGCCAGCAGGTTCAATGAGCAGTTCTTC. The chain recombines TRBV2 with TRBJ2-1; D is uncertain. This CDR3 is 10 amino acids long. V lost 6 bases to trimming and J lost 6 bases, with 3 bases between them. The germline V gene has CDR1 SNHLY and CDR2 FYNNEI. The full variable domain, with the rest looked up from reference TRBV2 and TRBJ2-1, is EPEVTQTPSHQVTQMGQEVILRCVPISNHLYFYWYRQILGQKVEFLVSFYNNEISEKSEIFDDQFSVERPDGSNFTLKIRSTKLEDSAMYFCASRFNEQFFGPGTRLTVL.

This clonotype was counted only a few times. This chain links TRBV30 with TRBJ2-1; 9 nucleotides agree with TRBD2. Germline V gives CDR1 GTSNPN, CDR2 SVGIG (reference sequence). CDR3 length: 16 amino acids. Germline trimming cut 0 bases from V and 4 bases from J; bases unmatched to any gene: 7. The DNA of the CDR3 is TGTGCCTGGAGTGTTGGACTAGCGAGAGCATACAATGAGCAGTTCTTC. It codes for CAWSVGLARAYNEQFF.

The table lists this clonotype with many counts. V is TRBV13 and J is TRBJ2-7, with D perhaps assigned TRBD1 or TRBD2 (6 bases each). V lost 3 bases, J lost 2 bases, and 14 bases lay in between. From germline, CDR1 is PRHDT and CDR2 FYEKMQ (reference sequence). The CDR3 has 15 residues. In nucleotides, the CDR3 is TGTGCCAGCAGCTTCACTCTTAGGGGGGCCTACGAGCAGTACTTC. Translation gives CASSFTLRGAYEQYF.

As regards this clonotype: A much larger clonotype is one base distant, so this may be a read error. The chain carries TRBV4-3 and TRBJ1-1; D may be TRBD1 (5 bases). This CDR3 spans 18 amino acids. Germline loops: CDR1 LGHNA, CDR2 YSLEER. V lost 4 bases to trimming and J lost 4 bases, with 25 bases between them. CDR3: CASSLDSQPTGWGTEAFF. The CDR3 bases are TGCGCCAGCAGCCTAGATTCCCAACCCACAGGTTGGGGCACTGAAGCTTTCTTT.